This TCR beta chain comes out of a study of cytomegalovirus exposure and HLA in healthy donors. The study's findings and limits: Most TCR sequences were uncommon, yet certain public TCRs appeared in many donors. Under in vitro conditions, three CMV-associated chains were confirmed as specific for CMV antigens. With high specificity and sensitivity, the classifier reportedly diagnosed cytomegalovirus status. Later, an analysis found that TCR clusters from the first cohort tended to co-occur in the 120 or so validation repertoires.

The protocol was immunoSEQ multiplex PCR, while the TCRdb copy is restricted to in-frame clones and leaves out a portion. The sample shows 95,000 to 120,000 clones, approximately 94% of them seen only once. Turning to this clone: Its target is not known.

Germline CDR1 SGHNT, CDR2 YYREEE (reference sequence). Trimming removed 4 bases from V and 3 bases from J, with 26 bases in between. The CDR3 runs 19 residues. The TCR comes from a woman aged 18-29 years in good health and CMV-seronegative. Sequenced sample: PBMCs. The chain couples TRBV5-4 to TRBJ2-1; D might be TRBD2 (6 bases). CDR3 DNA: TGTGCCAGCAGCAATAGAATTTACAATAGCGGAACGAACTACAATGAGCAGTTCTTC. This translates into CASSNRIYNSGTNYNEQFF. The variable domain in full, completed from reference TRBV5-4 and TRBJ2-1, reads ETGVTQSPTHLIKTRGQQVTLRCSSQSGHNTVSWYQQALGQGPQFIFQYYREEENGRGNFPPRFSGLQFPNYSSELNVNALELDDSALYLCASSNRIYNSGTNYNEQFFGPGTRLTVL.